This note documents a single TCR beta chain sequence. Its specificity is unknown. The CDR3 extends over 13 amino acids. Germline V gene data show CDR1 as SGHAT and CDR2 as FQNNGV. V was cut by 2 bases and J by 1 base, with 6 bases left in between. The data were taken from a study of T cells in narcolepsy. For the study at large: Donors had narcolepsy type 1 or type 2, or were healthy controls.

This table comes from immunoSEQ multiplex PCR, and its TCRdb copy is limited to in-frame clones, with some not included. The profile shows approximately 30,000 clones, 86% of them singletons. Overall study results and limits: No autoreactive T cell clone sequences appeared in some memory CD4+ repertoires. Autoreactive HCRT-specific and TRIB2-specific clonotypes were marked in same-patient CSF-versus-blood CD4+ comparisons. Reportedly, autoreactive clonotypes were serially detected in patients' blood but not controls'.

The receptor's source is a human donor with narcolepsy. The chain carries TRBV11-2 and TRBJ2-7; D is unclear. What was sequenced was CD45RA- memory CD4+ T cells from PBMCs. As DNA, the CDR3 is TGTGCCAGCAGCTTATTGGTATCCTACGAGCAGTACTTC. It specifies CASSLLVSYEQYF.